The T cell receptor (beta chain) described here comes from a study of identical twins. Regarding this clonotype: An end of the junction differs from the germline gene, which may be a read error.

From the 5' RACE reads, TCRdb called clonotypes with MiXCR, one entry per CDR3 protein. The sample contains hundreds of thousands of distinct CDR3 sequences, less than 8% of which appear only once. The CDR3 covers 14 residues. The germline CDR1 and CDR2 sequences are LNHDA and SQIVND (reference sequence). The sample was also reused in another study, on yellow fever vaccine responses in identical twins.

Input material: memory (CD45RO+) T cells sorted from blood. The receptor was derived from a young woman in good health. The chain joins TRBV19 to TRBJ2-1, with 8 bases identical to TRBD2. DNA of the CDR3: TGTGTCAGTAGTATCCCGGGGGGGTACAATGAGCAGTTCTTC. This gives the protein CVSSIPGGYNEQFF.